Sequencing of this TCR beta chain was carried out in a study of OX40 agonist ivuxolimab in advanced cancers. Study-wide context: Earlier treatment with anti-PD-1, anti-PD-L1 or anti-CTLA-4 was permitted, and about 40% had received some.

A note on this clone: The antigen remains unidentified.

A history of autoimmune disease or systemic immunosuppression excluded patients. Here immunoSEQ multiplex PCR was the method, and the copy in TCRdb shows in-frame clones only, minus some. This sample has 40,000 to 65,000 clones; around nine tenths occur once, and the top ten carry roughly 1.5%. Germline CDR1 is MGHRA and CDR2 is YSYEKL. The CDR3 runs 13 residues. V was trimmed by 4 bases and J by 3 bases, leaving 7 bases between them. The study's findings and limits: There was clonal expansion of CD4+ and CD8+ blood T cells by week 6 at 0.1 to 3.0 mg/kg.

J is TRBJ1-5 and V is TRBV4-1; no clear D gene. This sequence was found in an adult with an advanced solid tumor such as melanoma, head and neck, liver or kidney cancer. Sequenced here: CD4+ or CD8+ T cells sorted from blood, sampled in a trial of the OX40 agonist ivuxolimab. Here the CDR3 DNA reads TGCGCCAGCAGCCCTAGAGTCAATCAGCCCCAGCATTTT. Translation: CASSPRVNQPQHF.